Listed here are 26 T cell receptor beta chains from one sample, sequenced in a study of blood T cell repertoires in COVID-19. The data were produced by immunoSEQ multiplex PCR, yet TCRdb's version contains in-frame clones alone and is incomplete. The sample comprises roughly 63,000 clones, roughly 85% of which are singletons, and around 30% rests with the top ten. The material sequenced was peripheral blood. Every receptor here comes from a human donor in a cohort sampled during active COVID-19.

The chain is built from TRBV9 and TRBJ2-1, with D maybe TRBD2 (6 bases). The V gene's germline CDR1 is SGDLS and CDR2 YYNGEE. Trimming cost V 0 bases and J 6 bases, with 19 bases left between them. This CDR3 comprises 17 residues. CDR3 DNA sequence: TGTGCCAGCAGCGTAGGGTCAGGGACTCCCCCGTTCAATGAGCAGTTCTTC. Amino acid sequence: CASSVGSGTPPFNEQFF.

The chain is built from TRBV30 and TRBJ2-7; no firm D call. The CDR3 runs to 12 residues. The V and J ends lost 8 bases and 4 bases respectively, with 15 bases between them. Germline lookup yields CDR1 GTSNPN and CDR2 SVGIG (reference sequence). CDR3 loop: CATSSLKYEQYF. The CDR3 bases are TGTGCCACTTCTTCGTTGAAGTACGAGCAGTACTTC.

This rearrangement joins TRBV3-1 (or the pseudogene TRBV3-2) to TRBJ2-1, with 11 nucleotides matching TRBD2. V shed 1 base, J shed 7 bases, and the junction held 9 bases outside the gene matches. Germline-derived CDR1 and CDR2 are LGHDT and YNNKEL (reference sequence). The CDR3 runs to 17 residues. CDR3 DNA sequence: TGTGCCAGCAGCCAAGGTACCACTAGCGGGAGTAGGAATGAGCAGTTCTTC. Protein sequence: CASSQGTTSGSRNEQFF.

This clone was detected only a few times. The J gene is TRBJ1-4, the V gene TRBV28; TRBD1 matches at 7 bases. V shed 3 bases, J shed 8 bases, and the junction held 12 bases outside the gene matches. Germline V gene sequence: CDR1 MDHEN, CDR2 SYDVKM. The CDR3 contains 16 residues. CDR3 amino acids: CASSFDLTGRNEKLFF. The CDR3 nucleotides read TGTGCCAGCAGTTTCGACCTGACAGGGAGGAACGAAAAACTGTTTTTT.

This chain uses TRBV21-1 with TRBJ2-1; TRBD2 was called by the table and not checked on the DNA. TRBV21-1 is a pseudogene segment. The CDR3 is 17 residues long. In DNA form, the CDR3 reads TGTGCCAGCAGCAAAGTTGGGCTAGCGGGAGGGCCCAATGAGCAGTTCTTC. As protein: CASSKVGLAGGPNEQFF.

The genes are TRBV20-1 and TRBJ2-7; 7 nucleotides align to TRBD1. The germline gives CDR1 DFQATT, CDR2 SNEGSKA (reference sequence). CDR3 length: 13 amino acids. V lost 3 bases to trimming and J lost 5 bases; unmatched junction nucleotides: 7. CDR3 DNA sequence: TGCAGTGCTAGTAGGGGGCAAGGGGACGAGCAGTACTTC. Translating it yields CSASRGQGDEQYF.

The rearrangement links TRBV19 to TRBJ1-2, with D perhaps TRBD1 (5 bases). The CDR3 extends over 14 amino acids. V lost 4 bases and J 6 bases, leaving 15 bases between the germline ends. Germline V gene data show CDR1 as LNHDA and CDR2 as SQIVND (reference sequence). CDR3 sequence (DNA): TGTGCCAGTAGTACCGGGGACTGGAACCATGGCTACACCTTC. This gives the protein CASSTGDWNHGYTF.

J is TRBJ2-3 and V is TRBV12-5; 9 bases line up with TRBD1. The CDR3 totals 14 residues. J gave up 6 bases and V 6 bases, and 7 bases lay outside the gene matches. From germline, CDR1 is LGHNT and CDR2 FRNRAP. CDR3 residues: CASGLTGGRDTQYF. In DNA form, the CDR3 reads TGTGCTAGTGGGCTGACAGGGGGTCGGGATACGCAGTATTTT.

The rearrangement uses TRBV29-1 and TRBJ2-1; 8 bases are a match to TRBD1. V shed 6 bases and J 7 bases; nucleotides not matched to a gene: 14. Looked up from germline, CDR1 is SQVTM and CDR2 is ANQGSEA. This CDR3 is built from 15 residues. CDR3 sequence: CSVSSRDRPGNEQFF. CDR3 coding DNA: TGCAGCGTATCCTCCCGGGACAGGCCTGGAAATGAGCAGTTCTTC.

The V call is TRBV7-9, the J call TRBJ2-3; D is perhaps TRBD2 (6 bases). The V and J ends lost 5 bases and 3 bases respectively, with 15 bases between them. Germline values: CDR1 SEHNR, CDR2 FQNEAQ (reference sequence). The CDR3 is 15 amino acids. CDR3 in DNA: TGTGCCAGCAGCCCCCCGGGAGTTGGTACAGATACGCAGTATTTT. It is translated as CASSPPGVGTDTQYF. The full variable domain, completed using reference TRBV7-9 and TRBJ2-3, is DTGVSQNPRHKITKRGQNVTFRCDPISEHNRLYWYRQTLGQGPEFLTYFQNEAQLEKSRLLSDRFSAERPKGSFSTLEIQRTEQGDSAMYLCASSPPGVGTDTQYFGPGTRLTVL.

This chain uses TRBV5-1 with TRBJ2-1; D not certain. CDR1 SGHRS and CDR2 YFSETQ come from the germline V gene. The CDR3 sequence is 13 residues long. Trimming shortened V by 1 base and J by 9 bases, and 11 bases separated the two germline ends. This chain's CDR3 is CASSLLESSEQFF. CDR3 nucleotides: TGCGCCAGCAGCTTGTTAGAATCGAGTGAGCAGTTCTTC. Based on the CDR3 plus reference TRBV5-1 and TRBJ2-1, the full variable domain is KAGVTQTPRYLIKTRGQQVTLSCSPISGHRSVSWYQQTPGQGLQFLFEYFSETQRNKGNFPGRFSGRQFSNSRSEMNVSTLELGDSALYLCASSLLESSEQFFGPGTRLTVL.

For the CDR3, the DNA is TGTGCCAGCAGTTATCCGGGGGGCTCAGAGACCCAGTACTTC. Protein: CASSYPGGSETQYF. The V gene is TRBV6-5, the J gene TRBJ2-5; maybe TRBD2 (7 bases). The germline CDR1 and CDR2 sequences are MNHEY and SVGAGI. This CDR3 region has 14 residues. Trimming cost V 3 bases and J 4 bases, with 12 bases left between them.

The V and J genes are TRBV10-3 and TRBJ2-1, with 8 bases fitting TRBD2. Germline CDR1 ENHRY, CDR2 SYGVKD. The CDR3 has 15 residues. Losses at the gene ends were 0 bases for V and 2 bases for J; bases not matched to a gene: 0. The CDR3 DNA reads TGTGCCATCAGTGAGTCAGCGGGGGCCTACAATGAGCAGTTCTTC. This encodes CAISESAGAYNEQFF.

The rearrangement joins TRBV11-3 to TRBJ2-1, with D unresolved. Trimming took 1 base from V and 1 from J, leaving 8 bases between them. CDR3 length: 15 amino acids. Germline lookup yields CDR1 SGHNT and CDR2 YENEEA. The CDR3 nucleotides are TGTGCCAGCAGCTTAGGAGTGGTGTCCTACAATGAGCAGTTCTTC. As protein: CASSLGVVSYNEQFF.

The CDR3 is CASRWTSGTNEQYF. The CDR3 DNA reads as TGTGCCAGCAGGTGGACTAGCGGGACCAACGAGCAGTACTTC. The chain uses TRBV2 and TRBJ2-7; 12 bases are shared with TRBD2. This CDR3 region has 14 residues. The V segment lost 6 bases and the J segment 5 bases; nucleotides outside the gene matches: 5. Germline lookup yields CDR1 SNHLY and CDR2 FYNNEI.

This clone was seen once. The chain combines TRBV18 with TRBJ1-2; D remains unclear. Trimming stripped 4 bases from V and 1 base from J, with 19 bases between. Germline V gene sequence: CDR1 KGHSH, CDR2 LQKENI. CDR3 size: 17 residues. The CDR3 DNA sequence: TGTGCCAGCTCACTTTCGACCCCCCGGGAGGATAACTATGGCTACACCTTC. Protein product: CASSLSTPREDNYGYTF.

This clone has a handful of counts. In DNA, the CDR3 is TGCGCCAGCAGCCCCGCCTCAGGGGTCAGCTCCTACGAGCAGTACTTC. Translation: CASSPASGVSSYEQYF. The chain is built from TRBV5-1 and TRBJ2-7; TRBD1 is a possible D gene (6 bases). The germline V and J ends were trimmed by 4 bases and 0 bases, with 17 bases remaining between them. Germline values: CDR1 SGHRS, CDR2 YFSETQ. The CDR3 contains 16 residues.

This CDR3 reads CASSRGQAYNEQFF. For the CDR3, the DNA is TGTGCCAGCTCCCGCGGACAGGCATACAATGAGCAGTTCTTC. V and J are TRBV18 and TRBJ2-1; 7 bases map to TRBD1. The CDR3 loop spans 14 amino acids. Germline loops: CDR1 KGHSH, CDR2 LQKENI. J gave up 4 bases and V 6 bases, and 6 bases lay outside the gene matches.

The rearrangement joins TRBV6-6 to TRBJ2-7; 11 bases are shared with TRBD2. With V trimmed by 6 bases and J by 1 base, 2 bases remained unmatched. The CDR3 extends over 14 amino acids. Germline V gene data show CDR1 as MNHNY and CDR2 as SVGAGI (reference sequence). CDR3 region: CASRGLAESYEQYF. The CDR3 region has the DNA TGTGCCAGCAGGGGACTAGCGGAATCCTACGAGCAGTACTTC.

CDR3: CASSQDAGENTGELFF. In nucleotides, the CDR3 is TGTGCCAGCAGCCAAGATGCCGGGGAGAACACCGGGGAGCTGTTTTTT. The chain carries TRBV4-2 and TRBJ2-2; perhaps TRBD2 as D (5 bases). The CDR3 is 16 residues long. Trimming shortened V by 0 bases and J by 1 base, and 9 bases separated the two germline ends. Germline CDR1 is LGHNA and CDR2 is YNFKEQ.

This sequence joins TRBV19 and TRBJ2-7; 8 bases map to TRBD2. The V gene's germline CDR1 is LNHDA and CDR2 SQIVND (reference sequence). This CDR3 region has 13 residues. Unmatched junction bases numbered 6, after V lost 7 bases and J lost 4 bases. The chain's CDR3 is CASNSGNMYEQYF. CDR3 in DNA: TGTGCCAGTAATAGCGGGAATATGTACGAGCAGTACTTC.

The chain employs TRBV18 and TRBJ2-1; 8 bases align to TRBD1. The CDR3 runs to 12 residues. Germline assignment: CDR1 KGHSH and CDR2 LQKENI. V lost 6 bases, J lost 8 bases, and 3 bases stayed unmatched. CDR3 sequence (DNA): TGTGCCAGCTCCCCGGACAGGGATGAGCAGTTCTTC. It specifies CASSPDRDEQFF. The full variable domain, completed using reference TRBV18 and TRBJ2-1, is NAGVMQNPRHLVRRRGQEARLRCSPMKGHSHVYWYRQLPEEGLKFMVYLQKENIIDESGMPKERFSAEFPKEGPSILRIQQVVRGDSAAYFCASSPDRDEQFFGPGTRLTVL.

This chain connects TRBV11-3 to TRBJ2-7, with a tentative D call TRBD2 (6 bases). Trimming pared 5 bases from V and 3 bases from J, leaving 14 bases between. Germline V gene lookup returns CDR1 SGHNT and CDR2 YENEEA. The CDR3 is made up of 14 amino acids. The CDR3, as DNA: TGTGCCAGCAGCCGCGGGACGGAGAGCTACGAGCAGTACTTC. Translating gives CASSRGTESYEQYF. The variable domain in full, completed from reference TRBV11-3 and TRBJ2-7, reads EAGVVQSPRYKIIEKKQPVAFWCNPISGHNTLYWYLQNLGQGPELLIRYENEEAVDDSQLPKDRFSAERLKGVDSTLKIQPAELGDSAVYLCASSRGTESYEQYFGPGTRLTVT.

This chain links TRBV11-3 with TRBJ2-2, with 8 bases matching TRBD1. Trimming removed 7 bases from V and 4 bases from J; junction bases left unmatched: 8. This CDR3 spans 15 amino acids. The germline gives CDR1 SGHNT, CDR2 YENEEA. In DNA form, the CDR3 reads TGTGCCAGCACCGTCGGACAGGGCCGCACCGGGGAGCTGTTTTTT. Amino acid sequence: CASTVGQGRTGELFF.

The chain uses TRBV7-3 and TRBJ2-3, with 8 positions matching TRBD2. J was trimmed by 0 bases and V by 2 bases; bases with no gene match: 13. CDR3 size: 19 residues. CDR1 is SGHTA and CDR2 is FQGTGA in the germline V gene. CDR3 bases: TGTGCCAGCAGCTTAGAGCCGGGGCTAGCGGGCCTCAGCACAGATACGCAGTATTTT. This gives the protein CASSLEPGLAGLSTDTQYF.

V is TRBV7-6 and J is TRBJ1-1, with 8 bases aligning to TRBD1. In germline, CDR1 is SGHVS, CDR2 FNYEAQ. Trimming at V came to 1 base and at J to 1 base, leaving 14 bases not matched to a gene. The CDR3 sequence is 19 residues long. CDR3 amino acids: CASSLDPRGRIGGNTEAFF. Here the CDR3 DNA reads TGTGCCAGCAGCTTAGACCCCAGGGGGCGTATAGGGGGGAACACTGAAGCTTTCTTT.